This T cell receptor (beta chain) was documented in a study of blood T cell repertoires in COVID-19. Data came from immunoSEQ multiplex PCR; TCRdb stores just in-frame clones and leaves some out. This table has roughly 23,000 clones, about 90% appearing once. CDR1 and CDR2 from the germline V gene are SGHAT and FQNNGV. Unmatched junction bases numbered 7, after V lost 0 bases and J lost 6 bases. There are 16 residues in the CDR3. The specimen was peripheral blood. The source is a woman between 65 and 79 years old with active COVID-19. V gene TRBV11-2 combines with J gene TRBJ2-1; 8 nucleotides line up with TRBD2. The CDR3 DNA sequence: TGTGCCAGCAGCTTAGATGGATATGCGGGGGGCAATGAGCAGTTCTTC. The encoded protein is CASSLDGYAGGNEQFF.